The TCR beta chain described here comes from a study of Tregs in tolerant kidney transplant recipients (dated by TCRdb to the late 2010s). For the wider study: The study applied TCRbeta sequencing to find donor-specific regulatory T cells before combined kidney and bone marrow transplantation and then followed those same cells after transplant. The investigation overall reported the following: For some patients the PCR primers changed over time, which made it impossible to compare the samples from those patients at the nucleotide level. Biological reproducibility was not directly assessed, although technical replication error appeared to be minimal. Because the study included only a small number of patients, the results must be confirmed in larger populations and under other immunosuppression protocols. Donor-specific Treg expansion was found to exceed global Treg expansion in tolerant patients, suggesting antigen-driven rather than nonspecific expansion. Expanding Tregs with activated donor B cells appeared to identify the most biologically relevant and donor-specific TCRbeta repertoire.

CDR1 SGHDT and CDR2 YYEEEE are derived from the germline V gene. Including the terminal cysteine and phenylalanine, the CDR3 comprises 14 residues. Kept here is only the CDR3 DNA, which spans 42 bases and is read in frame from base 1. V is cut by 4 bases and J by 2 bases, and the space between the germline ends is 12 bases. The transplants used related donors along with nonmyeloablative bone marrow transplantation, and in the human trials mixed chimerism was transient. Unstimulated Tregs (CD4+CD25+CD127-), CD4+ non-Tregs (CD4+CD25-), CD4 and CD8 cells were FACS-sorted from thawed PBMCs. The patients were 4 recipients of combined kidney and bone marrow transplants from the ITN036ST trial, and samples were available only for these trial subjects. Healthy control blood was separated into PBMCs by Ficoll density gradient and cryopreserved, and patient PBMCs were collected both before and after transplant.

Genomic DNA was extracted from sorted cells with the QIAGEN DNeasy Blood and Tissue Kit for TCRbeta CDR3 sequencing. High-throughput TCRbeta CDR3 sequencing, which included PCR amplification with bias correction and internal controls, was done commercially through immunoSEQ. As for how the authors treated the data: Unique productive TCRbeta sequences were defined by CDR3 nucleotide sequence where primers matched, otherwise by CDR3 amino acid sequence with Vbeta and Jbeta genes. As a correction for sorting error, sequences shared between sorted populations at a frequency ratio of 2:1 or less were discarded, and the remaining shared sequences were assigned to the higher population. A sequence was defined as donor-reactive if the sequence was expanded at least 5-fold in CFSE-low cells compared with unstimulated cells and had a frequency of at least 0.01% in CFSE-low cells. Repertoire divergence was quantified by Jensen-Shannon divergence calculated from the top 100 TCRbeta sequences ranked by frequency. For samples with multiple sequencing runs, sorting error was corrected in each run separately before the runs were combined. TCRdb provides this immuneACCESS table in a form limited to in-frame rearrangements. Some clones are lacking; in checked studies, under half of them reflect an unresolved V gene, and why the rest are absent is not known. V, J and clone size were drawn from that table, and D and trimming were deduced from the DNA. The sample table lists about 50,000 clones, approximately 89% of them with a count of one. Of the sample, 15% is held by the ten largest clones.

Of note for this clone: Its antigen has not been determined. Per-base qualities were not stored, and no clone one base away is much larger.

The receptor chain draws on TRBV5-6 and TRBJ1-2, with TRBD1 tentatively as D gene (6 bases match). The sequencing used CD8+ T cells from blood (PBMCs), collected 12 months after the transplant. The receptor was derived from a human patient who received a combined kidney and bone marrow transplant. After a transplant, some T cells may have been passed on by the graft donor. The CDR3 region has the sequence CASSIGQLNYGYTF. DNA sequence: TGTGCCAGCAGCATAGGACAGCTCAACTATGGCTACACCTTC. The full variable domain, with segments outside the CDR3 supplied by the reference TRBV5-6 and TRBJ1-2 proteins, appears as DAGVTQSPTHLIKTRGQQVTLRCSPKSGHDTVSWYQQALGQGPQFIFQYYEEEERQRGNFPDRFSGHQFPNYSSELNVNALLLGDSALYLCASSIGQLNYGYTFGSGTRLTVV.